These T cell receptor beta chains were read from a single sample in a study of blood T cell repertoires in COVID-19. Using immunoSEQ multiplex PCR, the repertoire was profiled, and TCRdb retains in-frame clones only, with some absent. This sample has approximately 260,000 clones; approximately 79% occur once, and the top ten carry roughly 4%. Sequenced sample: PBMCs or T cells enriched from blood (not recorded which). These receptors all stem from a man younger than 45 with acute COVID-19. Both conserved end residues are part of each CDR3. The D gene is left open where the match is weak. The listing skips clone size in some rows; elsewhere it reads once, few, many or a size class.

V gene	D gene	clone size	J gene	CDR3 protein	CDR3 DNA
TRBV7-2	-	-	TRBJ2-2	CASSLAPQTNTGELFF	TGTGCCAGCAGCTTAGCCCCACAGACGAACACCGGGGAGCTGTTTTTT
TRBV7-9	TRBD1	few	TRBJ2-6	CASSLPGQGSGANVLTF	TGTGCCAGCAGCTTACCGGGACAGGGCTCTGGGGCCAACGTCCTGACTTTC
TRBV18	TRBD1	-	TRBJ1-1	CASSPLGTGSGSTEAFF	TGTGCCAGCTCACCGCTAGGGACAGGGTCGGGGAGTACTGAAGCTTTCTTT
TRBV5-1	TRBD1	-	TRBJ2-2	CASSLGFSGGTGELFF	TGCGCCAGCAGCTTGGGTTTTTCAGGGGGCACCGGGGAGCTGTTTTTT
TRBV29-1	TRBD1	-	TRBJ2-3	CSVERTGGWDTQYF	TGCAGCGTAGAACGTACAGGGGGGTGGGATACGCAGTATTTT
TRBV6-2/TRBV6-3	TRBD1	-	TRBJ1-2	CASSSGQVRFYGYTF	TGTGCCAGCAGTTCCGGACAGGTTCGTTTCTATGGCTACACCTTC
TRBV5-5	-	-	TRBJ2-5	CASRFAGQQETQYF	TGTGCCAGCAGGTTCGCGGGGCAGCAAGAGACCCAGTACTTC
TRBV28	-	-	TRBJ1-2	CASSSGQSIIGGYTF	TGTGCCAGCAGTTCCGGACAGTCAATAATAGGTGGCTACACCTTC
TRBV7-9	TRBD1	-	TRBJ1-2	CASSSDRVAYGYTF	TGTGCCAGCAGCTCAGACAGGGTAGCCTATGGCTACACCTTC
TRBV19	-	-	TRBJ1-3	CATRTTARDSGNTIYF	TGTGCCACTCGAACGACAGCCCGAGACTCTGGAAACACCATATATTTT
TRBV24-1	TRBD2	few	TRBJ2-5	CATSVGLAGDGETQYF	TGTGCCACCAGTGTCGGACTAGCGGGGGACGGGGAGACCCAGTACTTC
TRBV2	-	-	TRBJ1-2	CASSFSISYGYTF	TGTGCCAGCAGTTTTAGCATCAGCTATGGCTACACCTTC
TRBV7-9	-	-	TRBJ2-6	CASSSHRYSGANVLTF	TGTGCCAGCAGCTCCCACAGATACTCTGGGGCCAACGTCCTGACTTTC
TRBV6-5	TRBD1	-	TRBJ1-5	CASSRTGTGGQPQHF	TGTGCCAGCAGCCGGACCGGGACAGGAGGTCAGCCCCAGCATTTT
TRBV27	-	-	TRBJ2-2	CASSPPGHANTGELFF	TGTGCCAGCAGCCCTCCTGGACACGCGAACACCGGGGAGCTGTTTTTT
TRBV19	-	-	TRBJ1-6	CASSIDRGALSPLHF	TGTGCCAGTAGTATAGACCGGGGGGCGCTTTCACCCCTCCACTTT
TRBV7-2	TRBD2	-	TRBJ2-3	CASSLTSVPSDTQYF	TGTGCCAGCAGCCTTACTAGCGTCCCTTCAGATACGCAGTATTTT
TRBV27	-	-	TRBJ2-5	CARWSAGKTQYF	TGTGCCCGATGGAGTGCGGGGAAGACCCAGTACTTC
TRBV18	-	-	TRBJ1-1	CASSESTGRNTEAFF	TGTGCCAGCTCAGAATCTACAGGGAGGAACACTGAAGCTTTCTTT
TRBV21-1	-	-	TRBJ2-3	CASSKDTLTDTQYF	TGTGCCAGCAGCAAAGACACCCTCACAGATACGCAGTATTTT
TRBV9	-	-	TRBJ2-5	CASSEGPAGETQYF	TGTGCCAGCAGCGAGGGCCCAGCGGGAGAGACCCAGTACTTC
TRBV5-6	TRBD1	few	TRBJ2-1	CASSYPTGNPNEQFF	TGTGCCAGCAGCTATCCGACAGGGAATCCCAATGAGCAGTTCTTC
TRBV6-1	-	-	TRBJ1-1	CASSDRQPNTEAFF	TGTGCCAGCAGTGACAGGCAGCCGAACACTGAAGCTTTCTTT
TRBV29-1	-	-	TRBJ1-3	CSVAPGTGNTIYF	TGCAGCGTTGCGCCAGGAACTGGAAACACCATATATTTT